The source of this T cell receptor (beta chain) is a study of vaccination and CD4 T cells after COVID-19. Notes on the study in general: Post-vaccination, and not before, a median roughly 90% of reactive clones appeared in convalescent patients.

Germline V gene data show CDR1 as SGHVS and CDR2 as FNYEAQ. The length of the CDR3 is 15 residues. J lost 4 bases, V lost 4 bases, and 3 bases had no gene match. TCRdb reanalysed the PCR reads using MiXCR and keeps one entry per CDR3 protein. The sample contains about 18,000 distinct CDR3 sequences, less than 80% of which appear only once. This clonotype was counted once. No antigen is known for it. The chain joins TRBV7-6 to TRBJ1-4, with 10 bases aligning to TRBD1. The sample consisted of CD4+ T cells from blood, taken before SARS-CoV-2 vaccination. The TCR sequence derives from a human donor who had recovered from COVID-19. CDR3 coding DNA: TGTGCCAGCAGCTCCTGGACAGGGGGTAATGAAAAACTGTTTTTT. Its protein is CASSSWTGGNEKLFF.